This TCR beta chain was sequenced in a study of Ad26.COV2.S vaccination and SARS-CoV-2 variants. Study-wide context: Within the COV1001 Ad26.COV2.S trial arm, the donor was enrolled. In the study, Ad26.COV2.S was injected intramuscularly once, or twice 56 days apart. Notes on the study in general: Total T cell responses, in the TCR breadth and depth analyses, may have been underestimated.

Points on this clone: Antigen specificity is unknown.

As for treatment: some 19 received Ad26.COV2.S at low or high dose, single or two shots; about 5 received placebo; per-sample allocation not given. All samples were drawn on day 63, counting from the first vaccine or placebo injection. Clones were sequenced by immunoSEQ multiplex PCR, and TCRdb holds only the in-frame ones, with some missing. The data hold a few hundred thousand clones, with about 83% observed a single time. J was trimmed by 5 bases and V by 5 bases; bases with no gene match: 8. This CDR3 has 14 residues. In germline, CDR1 is SGHTA, CDR2 FQGNSA. The chain is built from TRBV7-2 and TRBJ1-2; TRBD1 agrees at 7 bases. The receptor's source is a person aged 18-60 years who received the Ad26.COV2.S COVID-19 vaccine or a placebo. The source was peripheral blood, collected in a trial of Ad26.COV2.S vaccine versus placebo. CDR3 nucleotides: TGTGCCAGCAGCAGGGACAGAGGGCGATATGGCTACACCTTC. It translates to CASSRDRGRYGYTF.